Shown below are 24 T cell receptor beta chains from a single sample sequenced in a study of T cell changes during pregnancy in multiple sclerosis. Sequenced by immunoSEQ multiplex PCR; TCRdb stores in-frame clones only, minus some. The sample shows 78,000 or so clones, 92% of them seen only once. This specimen consisted of peripheral blood, obtained before pregnancy. The receptor source for this set is a female donor with multiple sclerosis, enrolled in a pregnancy study.

V gene TRBV30 combines with J gene TRBJ1-5, with D possibly being TRBD1 (5 bases). Germline-derived CDR1 and CDR2 are GTSNPN and SVGIG (reference sequence). Trimming stripped 0 bases from V and 1 base from J, with 13 bases between. The CDR3 loop spans 16 amino acids. The CDR3, as DNA: TGTGCCTGGAGTGTAATCGGGCAGGGAAGCAATCAGCCCCAGCATTTT. As protein: CAWSVIGQGSNQPQHF.

The chain employs TRBV5-1 and TRBJ2-1; the match to TRBD1 covers 7 bases. V lost 0 bases, J lost 2 bases, and 2 bases stayed unmatched. This CDR3 spans 15 amino acids. Per germline, CDR1 SGHRS and CDR2 YFSETQ. In DNA, the CDR3 is TGCGCCAGCAGCTTGGTGGGGACAGCCTACAATGAGCAGTTCTTC. It encodes CASSLVGTAYNEQFF.

The chain carries TRBV25-1 and TRBJ2-2; a weak D match, TRBD2 (5 bases). The CDR3 sequence is 15 residues long. Trimming took 1 base from V and 3 from J, leaving 9 bases between them. In germline, CDR1 is MGHDK, CDR2 SYGVNS. CDR3 sequence: CASSELPLDTGELFF. CDR3 bases: TGTGCCAGCAGTGAATTACCACTAGACACCGGGGAGCTGTTTTTT. The full variable domain, with the rest looked up from reference TRBV25-1 and TRBJ2-2, is EADIYQTPRYLVIGTGKKITLECSQTMGHDKMYWYQQDPGMELHLIHYSYGVNSTEKGDLSSESTVSRIRTEHFPLTLESARPSHTSQYLCASSELPLDTGELFFGEGSRLTVL.

This chain uses TRBV5-1 with TRBJ1-2; TRBD1 agrees at 7 bases. This CDR3 contains 17 residues. The V and J ends lost 4 bases and 5 bases, in that order; junction bases with no gene match: 17. Germline lookup yields CDR1 SGHRS and CDR2 YFSETQ. The CDR3 DNA sequence: TGCGCCAGCAGCAACGACAGGGTTCATACTTTACGGTATGGCTACACCTTC. Protein sequence: CASSNDRVHTLRYGYTF.

The chain is built from TRBV5-6 and TRBJ2-1, with a tentative D call TRBD2 (5 bases). V dropped 4 bases and J dropped 0 bases, with 11 bases sitting between them. Germline assignment: CDR1 SGHDT and CDR2 YYEEEE. The CDR3 sequence is 15 residues long. DNA of the CDR3: TGTGCCAGCAGCCGGAGCGGAGTCTCCTACAATGAGCAGTTCTTC. This codes for CASSRSGVSYNEQFF.

The chain links TRBV14 to TRBJ2-2; no definite D call. The V gene lost 0 bases and the J gene lost 4 bases, with 12 bases spanning the gap. The CDR3 has 16 residues. Germline V gene data show CDR1 as SGHDN and CDR2 as FVKESK. The CDR3 DNA reads as TGTGCCAGCAGCCAAGACTTGATCTCGAGCACCGGGGAGCTGTTTTTT. Its protein product is CASSQDLISSTGELFF. The whole variable domain, remainder taken from reference TRBV14 and TRBJ2-2, is EAGVTQFPSHSVIEKGQTVTLRCDPISGHDNLYWYRRVMGKEIKFLLHFVKESKQDESGMPNNRFLAERTGGTYSTLKVQPAELEDSGVYFCASSQDLISSTGELFFGEGSRLTVL.

In the case of this clone: An end of the junction does not agree with germline; a read error may underlie this. The CDR3 region is CASSLEAMETQYF. In DNA, the CDR3 is TGTGCTAGCAGCTTAGAAGCGATGGAGACCCAGTACTTC. The chain recombines TRBV7-7 with TRBJ2-5; D is ambiguous. Germline CDR1 and CDR2: SSHAT and FNYEAQ (reference sequence). The CDR3 spans 13 residues.

Written as DNA, the CDR3 is TGTGCCAGCAGTGTACCTCCCTTCGAGGCCGACGGCATTCAGTACTTC. It codes for CASSVPPFEADGIQYF. V gene TRBV6-4 combines with J gene TRBJ2-4; D unresolved. Germline V gives CDR1 MRHNA, CDR2 SNTAGT. Trimming stripped 4 bases from V and 9 bases from J, with 22 bases between. The CDR3 loop spans 16 amino acids.

V is TRBV2 and J is TRBJ2-3; 7 bases are shared with TRBD1. V shed 4 bases, J shed 3 bases, and the junction held 7 bases outside the gene matches. CDR1 SNHLY and CDR2 FYNNEI come from the germline V gene. This CDR3 contains 15 residues. The chain's CDR3 is CASSGGYRGTDTQYF. The CDR3, as DNA: TGTGCCAGCAGTGGGGGATACAGGGGAACAGATACGCAGTATTTT. Full variable domain (outside the CDR3, taken from reference TRBV2 and TRBJ2-3): EPEVTQTPSHQVTQMGQEVILRCVPISNHLYFYWYRQILGQKVEFLVSFYNNEISEKSEIFDDQFSVERPDGSNFTLKIRSTKLEDSAMYFCASSGGYRGTDTQYFGPGTRLTVL.

The chain carries TRBV28 and TRBJ2-2; D may be TRBD1 (6 bases). This CDR3 contains 14 residues. The V and J ends lost 3 bases and 7 bases respectively, with 12 bases between them. The germline V gene encodes CDR1 MDHEN and CDR2 SYDVKM. The CDR3 DNA reads as TGTGCCAGCAGTTTGGGACACACGTACGGGGAGCTGTTTTTT. It yields the protein CASSLGHTYGELFF.

Comment on this clone: Other DNA sequences within the sample encode an identical CDR3. The chain uses TRBV19 and TRBJ2-5; D uncertain. Trimming removed 5 bases at V and 4 bases at J, with 8 bases between. The germline V gene encodes CDR1 LNHDA and CDR2 SQIVND (reference sequence). The length of the CDR3 is 12 residues. The DNA for the CDR3 is TGTGCCAGTAGTCCCCCGGGAGAGACCCAGTACTTC. It translates to CASSPPGETQYF.

The J gene is TRBJ2-3, the V gene TRBV7-9, with 10 bases matching TRBD2. Germline V gives CDR1 SEHNR, CDR2 FQNEAQ (reference sequence). Unmatched junction bases numbered 9, after V lost 2 bases and J lost 4 bases. CDR3 size: 17 residues. The CDR3 is CASSLLGASGSADTQYF. The CDR3 coding sequence is TGTGCCAGCAGCTTACTAGGGGCTAGCGGGAGTGCAGATACGCAGTATTTT.

This sequence joins TRBV25-1 and TRBJ2-3, with TRBD2 matching over 12 bases. The CDR3 runs 16 residues. Germline lookup yields CDR1 MGHDK and CDR2 SYGVNS. The ends lost 2 bases at V and 5 bases at J; junction bases unmatched: 5. This CDR3 reads CASSEITSGRIDTQYF. The DNA for the CDR3 is TGTGCCAGCAGTGAAATTACTAGCGGGAGGATAGATACGCAGTATTTT.

This chain uses TRBV12-5 with TRBJ2-1; D is undetermined. CDR3 length: 12 amino acids. V shed 1 base and J shed 10 bases, with 8 bases lying between them. The germline V gene encodes CDR1 LGHNT and CDR2 FRNRAP. The CDR3 spells CASGLAPGEQFF. The CDR3 DNA sequence: TGTGCTAGTGGTTTGGCCCCCGGGGAGCAGTTCTTC.

This clone appeared a single time. The chain joins TRBV5-1 to TRBJ2-3, with 14 bases identical to TRBD2. Unmatched junction bases numbered 4, after V lost 4 bases and J lost 6 bases. Germline V gene lookup returns CDR1 SGHRS and CDR2 YFSETQ. There are 15 residues in the CDR3. The CDR3 sequence: CASSPRTSGRDTQYF. The CDR3 region has the DNA TGCGCCAGCAGCCCGCGGACTAGCGGGAGGGATACGCAGTATTTT.

This chain joins TRBV4-3 and TRBJ2-5, with TRBD1 matching over 9 bases. The trim removed 1 base at V and 7 bases at J, leaving 10 bases unmatched. The length of the CDR3 is 16 residues. Germline V CDR1 and CDR2: LGHNA, YSLEER. CDR3 coding DNA: TGCGCCAGCAGCCAAGGGGGGGACAGGGAGATCACGACCCAGTACTTC. Translated, it gives CASSQGGDREITTQYF.

This sequence joins TRBV2 and TRBJ1-1, with D possibly TRBD1 on 6 matching bases. V lost 7 bases to trimming and J lost 1 base, with 19 bases between them. This CDR3 region has 16 residues. From germline, CDR1 is SNHLY and CDR2 FYNNEI. The CDR3 loop is CASNPPQGGPNTEAFF. DNA of the CDR3: TGTGCCAGCAACCCCCCACAGGGTGGACCGAACACTGAAGCTTTCTTT.

V and J are TRBV6-1 and TRBJ2-7, with 10 bases aligning to TRBD2. CDR1 is MNHNS, CDR2 SASEGT, per germline. The CDR3 totals 15 residues. Trimming cost V 3 bases and J 5 bases; bases outside gene matches: 7. CDR3 region: CASSEEAGGPDEQYF. For the CDR3, the DNA is TGTGCCAGCAGTGAGGAAGCGGGAGGGCCGGACGAGCAGTACTTC.

The CDR3 loop is CASARGTQETQYF. The CDR3 DNA sequence: TGCGCCAGCGCCCGGGGTACTCAAGAGACCCAGTACTTC. The chain uses TRBV5-1 and TRBJ2-5; perhaps TRBD2 as D (5 bases). V was cut by 7 bases and J by 2 bases, with 12 bases left in between. In germline, CDR1 is SGHRS, CDR2 YFSETQ. CDR3 length equals 13 residues.

The CDR3 DNA reads as TGTGCCAGCTCACCCACGGGACAGGGGGCTGGTGAGCAGTTCTTC. This sequence encodes CASSPTGQGAGEQFF. The chain uses TRBV18 and TRBJ2-1; 12 bases are a match to TRBD1. Germline-derived CDR1 and CDR2 are KGHSH and LQKENI. The CDR3 spans 15 residues. Unmatched junction bases numbered 6, after V lost 3 bases and J lost 9 bases.

The chain carries TRBV7-3 and TRBJ2-1; 8 bases are shared with TRBD2. CDR1 and CDR2 from the germline V gene are SGHTA and FQGTGA. The J segment lost 2 bases and the V segment lost 6 bases, leaving 12 bases of the junction unmatched. The CDR3 has 17 amino acids. CDR3 amino acids: CASSPGRSGGPYNEQFF. CDR3 in DNA: TGTGCCAGCAGTCCGGGGAGAAGCGGGGGACCCTACAATGAGCAGTTCTTC.

This sequence joins TRBV27 and TRBJ2-3; D possibly corresponds to TRBD1 (6 bases). Germline CDR1 reads MNHEY; CDR2 reads SMNVEV (reference sequence). The CDR3 runs 13 residues. V lost 9 bases, J lost 1 base, and 11 bases lay in between. The CDR3 spells CARNRVRTDTQYF. The CDR3 DNA follows: TGTGCCAGAAACAGGGTTCGCACAGATACGCAGTATTTT.

The chain couples TRBV5-6 to TRBJ2-5; TRBD1 might be the D (6 bases). This CDR3 has 13 amino acids. CDR1 and CDR2 (germline): SGHDT, YYEEEE. The V and J ends lost 4 bases and 4 bases respectively, with 11 bases between them. CDR3 nucleotides: TGTGCCAGCAGCCCGGGACAATCAGAGACCCAGTACTTC. Protein sequence: CASSPGQSETQYF.

The chain couples TRBV27 to TRBJ2-7; tentative D call: TRBD1 (6 bases). The germline V gene encodes CDR1 MNHEY and CDR2 SMNVEV (reference sequence). The V end lost 5 bases, the J end lost 2 bases, and 16 bases lay between the germline ends. This CDR3 is built from 15 residues. CDR3 region: CASSPSDRLPYEQYF. CDR3 bases: TGTGCCAGCAGTCCTTCGGACAGATTACCCTACGAGCAGTACTTC.